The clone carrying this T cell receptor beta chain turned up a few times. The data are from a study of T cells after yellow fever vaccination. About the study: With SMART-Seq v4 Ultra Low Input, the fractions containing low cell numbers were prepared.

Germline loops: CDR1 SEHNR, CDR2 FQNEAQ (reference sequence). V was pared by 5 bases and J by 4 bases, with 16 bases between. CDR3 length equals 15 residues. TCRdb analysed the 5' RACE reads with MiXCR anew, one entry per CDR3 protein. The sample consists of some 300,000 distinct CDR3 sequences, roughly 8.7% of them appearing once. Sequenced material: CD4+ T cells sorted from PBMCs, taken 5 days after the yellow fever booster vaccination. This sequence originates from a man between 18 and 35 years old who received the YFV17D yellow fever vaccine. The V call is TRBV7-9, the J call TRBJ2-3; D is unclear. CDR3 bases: TGTGCCAGCAGCCCAACGTCCCTGGGCGCAGATACGCAGTATTTT. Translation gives CASSPTSLGADTQYF. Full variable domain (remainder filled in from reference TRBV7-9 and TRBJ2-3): DTGVSQNPRHKITKRGQNVTFRCDPISEHNRLYWYRQTLGQGPEFLTYFQNEAQLEKSRLLSDRFSAERPKGSFSTLEIQRTEQGDSAMYLCASSPTSLGADTQYFGPGTRLTVL.